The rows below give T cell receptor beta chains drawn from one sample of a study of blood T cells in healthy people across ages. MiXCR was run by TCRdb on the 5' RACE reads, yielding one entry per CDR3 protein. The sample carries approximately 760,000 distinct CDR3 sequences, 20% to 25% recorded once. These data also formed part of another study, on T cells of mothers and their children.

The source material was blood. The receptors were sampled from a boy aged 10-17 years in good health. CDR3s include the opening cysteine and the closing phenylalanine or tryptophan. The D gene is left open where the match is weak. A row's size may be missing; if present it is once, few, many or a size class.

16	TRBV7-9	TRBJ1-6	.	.	TGTGCCAGCAGCTTAGGGGCGAGGGCCCAAGGATCACCCCTCCACTTT	CASSLGARAQGSPLHF
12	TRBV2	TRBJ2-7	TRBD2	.	TGTGCCAGCAGCGGGAGGATCTACGAGCAGTACTTC	CASSGRIYEQYF
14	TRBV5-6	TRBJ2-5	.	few	TGTGCCAGCAGCTTGGGTCCCTGGGAAGAGACCCAGTACTTC	CASSLGPWEETQYF
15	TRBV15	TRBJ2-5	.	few	TGTGCCACCACCCACAGTGGGGCCGCCCCAGAGACCCAGTACTTC	CATTHSGAAPETQYF
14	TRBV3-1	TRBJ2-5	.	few	TGTGCCAGCAGCACCCCGGGACTGACGGAGACCCAGTACTTC	CASSTPGLTETQYF
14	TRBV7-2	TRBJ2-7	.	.	TGTGCCAGCAGCTTAAGCAGCGCGGCCTACGAGCAGTACTTC	CASSLSSAAYEQYF
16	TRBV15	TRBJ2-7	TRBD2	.	TGTGCCACCAGCAGAGGACTAGCGGGAGACCTCGACGAGCAGTACTTC	CATSRGLAGDLDEQYF
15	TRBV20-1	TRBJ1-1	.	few	TGCAGTGCTAGGAAGGCGGTCGGGGTGAACACTGAAGCTTTCTTT	CSARKAVGVNTEAFF
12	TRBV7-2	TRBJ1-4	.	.	TGTGCCAGCAGCACCTCCAGTAGAAAACTGTTTTTT	CASSTSSRKLFF
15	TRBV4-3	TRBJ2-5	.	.	TGCGCCAGCAGCCAAGATCGGGGACATTTGACGACCCAGTACTTC	CASSQDRGHLTTQYF
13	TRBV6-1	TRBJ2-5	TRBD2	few	TGTGCCAGCAGGGAAGCGGGGGTGGAGACCCAGTACTTC	CASREAGVETQYF
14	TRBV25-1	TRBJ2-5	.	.	TGTGCCAGCAGTTCCCCCGGGGTGCTAGAGACCCAGTACTTC	CASSSPGVLETQYF
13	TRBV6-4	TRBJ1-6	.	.	TGTGCCAGCAATACAGGTCCGGGCTCACCCCTCCACTTT	CASNTGPGSPLHF
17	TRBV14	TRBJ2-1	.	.	TGTGCCAGCAGCCATGTCCGAGGGGGTCGGAGGTCCAATGAGCAGTTCTTC	CASSHVRGGRRSNEQFF
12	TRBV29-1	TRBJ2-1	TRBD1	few	TGCAGCGTTGTACAGGGGGCAGGTGAGCAGTTCTTC	CSVVQGAGEQFF
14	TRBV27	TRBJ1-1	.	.	TGTGCCAGCAGTGCGGAGGTACCGAACACTGAAGCTTTCTTT	CASSAEVPNTEAFF
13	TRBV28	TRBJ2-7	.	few	TGTGCCAGCAGTTTAGTGATCTCCTACGAGCAGTACTTC	CASSLVISYEQYF
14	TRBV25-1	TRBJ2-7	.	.	TGTGCCAGCAGTTCCGGGACTTTTCCCTACGAGCAGTACTTC	CASSSGTFPYEQYF
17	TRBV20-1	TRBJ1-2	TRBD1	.	TGCAGTGCTCGTCAGACAGGGGGCGCAGGAACTAACTATGGCTACACCTTC	CSARQTGGAGTNYGYTF
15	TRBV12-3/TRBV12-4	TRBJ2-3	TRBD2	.	TGTGCCACTACCATAGGACTAGAAGGCACAGATACGCGGTATTTT	CATTIGLEGTDTRYF
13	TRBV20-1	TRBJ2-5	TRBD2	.	TGCAGTGCGGGGGGGACGGCCCAAGAGACCCAGTACTTC	CSAGGTAQETQYF
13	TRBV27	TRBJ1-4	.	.	TGTGCCAGCAGTTTACGGAACGAGGAAAAACTGTTTTTT	CASSLRNEEKLFF
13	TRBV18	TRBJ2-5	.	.	TGTGCCAGCTCACCCCGAACCCAAGAGACCCAGTACTTC	CASSPRTQETQYF
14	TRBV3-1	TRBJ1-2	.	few	TGTGCCAGCAGCCAAGCCGGTCCTAACTATGGCTACACCTTC	CASSQAGPNYGYTF
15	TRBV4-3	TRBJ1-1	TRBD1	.	TGCGCCAGCAGCCAACAACAGGGGTACAACACTGAAGCTTTCTTT	CASSQQQGYNTEAFF
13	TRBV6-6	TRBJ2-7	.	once	TGTGCCAGCAGTTACGAGGCCGCCTACGAGCAGTACTTC	CASSYEAAYEQYF
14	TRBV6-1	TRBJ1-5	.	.	TGTGCCAGCAGTGAGAGACAGCGCAATCAGCCCCAGCATTTT	CASSERQRNQPQHF
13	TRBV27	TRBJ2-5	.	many	TGTGCCAGCAGCTTAACCGGGTTAGAGACCCAGTACTTC	CASSLTGLETQYF
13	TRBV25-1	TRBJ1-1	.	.	TGTGCCAGCAGGCCGGAGGGGAACACTGAAGCTTTCTTT	CASRPEGNTEAFF
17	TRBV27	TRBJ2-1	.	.	TGTGCCAGCAGCCCCCTCCCACAGGGTACCGGTTGGGATGAGCAGTTCTTC	CASSPLPQGTGWDEQFF